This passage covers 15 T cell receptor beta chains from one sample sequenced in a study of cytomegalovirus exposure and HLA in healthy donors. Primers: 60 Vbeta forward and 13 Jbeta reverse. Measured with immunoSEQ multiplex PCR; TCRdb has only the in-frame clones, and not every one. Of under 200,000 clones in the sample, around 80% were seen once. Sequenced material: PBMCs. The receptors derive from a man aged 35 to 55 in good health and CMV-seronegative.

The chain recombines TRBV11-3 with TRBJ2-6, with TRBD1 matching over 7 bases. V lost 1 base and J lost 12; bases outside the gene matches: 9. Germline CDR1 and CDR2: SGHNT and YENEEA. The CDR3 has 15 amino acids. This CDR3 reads CASSLGQGVISVLTF. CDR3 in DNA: TGTGCCAGCAGCTTAGGACAGGGTGTCATCAGCGTCCTGACTTTC.

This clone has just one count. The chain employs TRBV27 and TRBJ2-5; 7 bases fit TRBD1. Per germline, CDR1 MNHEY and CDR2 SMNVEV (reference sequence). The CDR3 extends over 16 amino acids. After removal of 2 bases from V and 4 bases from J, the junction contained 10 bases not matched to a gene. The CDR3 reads CASSLLGTAVRETQYF. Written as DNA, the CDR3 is TGTGCCAGCAGTTTACTAGGGACAGCCGTCCGAGAGACCCAGTACTTC.

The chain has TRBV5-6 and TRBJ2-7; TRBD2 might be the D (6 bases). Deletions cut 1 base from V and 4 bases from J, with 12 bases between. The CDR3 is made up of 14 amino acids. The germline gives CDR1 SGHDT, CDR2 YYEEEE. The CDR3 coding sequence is TGTGCCAGCAGCTTGCGCGGGGTCGTTTACGAGCAGTACTTC. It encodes CASSLRGVVYEQYF.

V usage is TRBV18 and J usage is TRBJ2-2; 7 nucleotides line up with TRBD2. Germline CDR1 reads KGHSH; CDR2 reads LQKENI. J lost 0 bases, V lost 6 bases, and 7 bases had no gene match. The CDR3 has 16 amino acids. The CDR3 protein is CASSPSSGSNTGELFF. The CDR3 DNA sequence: TGTGCCAGCTCCCCCTCTAGCGGTTCGAACACCGGGGAGCTGTTTTTT.

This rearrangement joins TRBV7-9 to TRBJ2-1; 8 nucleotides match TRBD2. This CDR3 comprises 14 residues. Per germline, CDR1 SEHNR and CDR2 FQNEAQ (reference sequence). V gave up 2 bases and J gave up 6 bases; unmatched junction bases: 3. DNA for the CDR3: TGTGCCAGCAGCTTAACTAGCGGAGTCAATGAGCAGTTCTTC. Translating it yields CASSLTSGVNEQFF.

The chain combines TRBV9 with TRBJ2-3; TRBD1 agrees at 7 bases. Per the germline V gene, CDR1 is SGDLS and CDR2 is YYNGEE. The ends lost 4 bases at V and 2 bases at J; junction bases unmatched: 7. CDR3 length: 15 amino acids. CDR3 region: CASSPRQGNTDTQYF. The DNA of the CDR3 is TGTGCCAGCAGCCCTAGACAGGGAAACACAGATACGCAGTATTTT.

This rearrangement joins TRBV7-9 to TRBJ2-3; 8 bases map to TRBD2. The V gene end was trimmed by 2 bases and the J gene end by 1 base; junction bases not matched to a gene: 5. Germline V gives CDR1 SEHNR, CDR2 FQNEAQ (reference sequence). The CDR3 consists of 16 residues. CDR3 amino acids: CASSLLVSGGTDTQYF. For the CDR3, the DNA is TGTGCCAGCAGCTTATTGGTTAGCGGGGGCACAGATACGCAGTATTTT.

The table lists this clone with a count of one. DNA for the CDR3: TGTGCCAGCAGCTTGGGGGGGCCGGTCAATCAGCCCCAGCATTTT. Translating it yields CASSLGGPVNQPQHF. The V and J genes are TRBV5-8 and TRBJ1-5; D may be TRBD1 (6 bases). V lost 0 bases to trimming and J lost 3 bases, with 10 bases between them. The germline CDR1 and CDR2 sequences are SGHTS and YDEGEE. This CDR3 region has 15 residues.

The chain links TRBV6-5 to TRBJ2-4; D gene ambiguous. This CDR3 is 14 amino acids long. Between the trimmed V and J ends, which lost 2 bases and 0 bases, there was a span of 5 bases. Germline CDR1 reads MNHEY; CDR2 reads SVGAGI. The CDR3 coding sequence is TGTGCCAGCAGTTACATGGCAGCCAAAAACATTCAGTACTTC. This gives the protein CASSYMAAKNIQYF.

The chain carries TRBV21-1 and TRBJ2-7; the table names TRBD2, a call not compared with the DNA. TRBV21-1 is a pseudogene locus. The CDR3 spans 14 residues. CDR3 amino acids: CASSNVKWEDEQYF. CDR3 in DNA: TGTGCCAGCAGCAACGTAAAGTGGGAGGACGAGCAGTACTTC.

The CDR3 DNA reads TGCGCCAGCAGCTTGGTGGGAATAGGGGGCTACGAGCAGTACTTC. Translation: CASSLVGIGGYEQYF. The J gene is TRBJ2-7, the V gene TRBV5-1; D perhaps matches TRBD1 (6 bases). This CDR3 comprises 15 residues. Trimming removed 0 bases at V and 3 bases at J, with 13 bases between. From germline, CDR1 is SGHRS and CDR2 YFSETQ.

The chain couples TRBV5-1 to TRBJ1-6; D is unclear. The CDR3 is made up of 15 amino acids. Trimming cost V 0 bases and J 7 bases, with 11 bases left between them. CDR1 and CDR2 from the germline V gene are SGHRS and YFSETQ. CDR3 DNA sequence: TGCGCCAGCAGCTTGGGGGCGGGTTTGAATTCACCCCTCCACTTT. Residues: CASSLGAGLNSPLHF.

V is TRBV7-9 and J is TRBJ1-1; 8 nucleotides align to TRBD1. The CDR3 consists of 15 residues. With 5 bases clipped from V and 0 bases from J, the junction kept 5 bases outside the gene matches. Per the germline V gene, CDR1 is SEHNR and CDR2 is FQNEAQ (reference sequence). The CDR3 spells CASSGWTGMNTEAFF. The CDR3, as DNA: TGTGCCAGCAGCGGGTGGACAGGGATGAACACTGAAGCTTTCTTT.

The CDR3 nucleotides are TGTGCCAGTAACAGGGGGGGCGAGACCCAGTACTTC. Protein: CASNRGGETQYF. The V and J genes are TRBV19 and TRBJ2-5; TRBD1 is a possible D gene (8 bases). The CDR3 spans 12 residues. Germline V lookup: CDR1 LNHDA, CDR2 SQIVND (reference sequence). Trimming removed 7 bases from V and 5 bases from J, with 11 bases in between.

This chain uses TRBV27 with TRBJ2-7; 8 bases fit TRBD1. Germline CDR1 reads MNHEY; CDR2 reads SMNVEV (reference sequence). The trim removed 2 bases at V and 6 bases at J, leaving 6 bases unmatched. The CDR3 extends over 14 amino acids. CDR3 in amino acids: CASSLGQGAREQYF. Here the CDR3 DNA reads TGTGCCAGCAGTTTAGGGCAGGGGGCGCGCGAGCAGTACTTC.